This T cell receptor beta chain was found in a study of OX40 agonist ivuxolimab in advanced cancers. Background for the entire study: The costimulatory receptor OX40 (CD134) was targeted by ivuxolimab, a fully human IgG2 agonistic monoclonal antibody. In the dose-escalation cohort, roughly 80% of patients were male, and the mean age was approximately 64 years, with a range of 23 to 79. Three dose-escalation patients achieved partial responses, one with hepatocellular carcinoma and two with cutaneous melanoma. The point of sequencing TCRbeta in the periphery was to test whether ivuxolimab changed TCR sequence diversity and drove clonal T-cell expansion. Patients were allowed to have had prior anti-PD-1, anti-PD-L1 or anti-CTLA-4 therapy, and around 40% of the dose-escalation patients had previously received checkpoint inhibitors. The paper describes the monotherapy dose-escalation part (N ≈ 51 patients) of the phase I trial of ivuxolimab. Intravenous ivuxolimab was administered to patients every 2 weeks at six dose levels: 0.01, 0.1, 0.3, 1.5, 3 and 10 mg/kg. Of the roughly 52 dose-escalation patients, hepatocellular carcinoma was present in around 20, melanoma in approximately 15, renal cell carcinoma in 9 and head and neck cancer in 9. General study outcomes and caveats: Low levels of normalized T-cell clonal expansion were also seen in some nonresponding patients. The antigen specificity of the peripheral T cells that underwent clonal expansion was not determined. At doses of 0.1 to 3.0 mg/kg, clonal expansion of both CD4+ and CD8+ T cells in blood was seen between baseline and week 6. Partial responders in the 0.1-3.0 mg/kg groups had among the lowest normalized peripheral clonal expansion, especially among CD8+ T cells. After ivuxolimab, expanded clones were on average more numerous among CD8+ T cells than among CD4+ T cells.

Only one count was recorded for this clone. Its specific antigen is unknown. No base-level quality is on record; no much larger clone is a single base apart. Genomic DNA was extracted from sorted cells for sequencing of the TCRbeta CDR3 region. The immunoSEQ Assay was used to sequence the TCRbeta CDR3 regions. What TCRdb holds here is the immuneACCESS table cut down to in-frame rearrangements. Part of the clones is not present; checked against another copy, under half of the missing clones reflect an unresolved V gene, and the others are unexplained. The sample table lists under 200,000 clones, 90% to 95% of them with a count of one. About 0.3% of the sample is held by the ten biggest clonotypes. The trial excluded patients who had a history of autoimmune disease or were on systemic immunosuppression. Peripheral blood for TCR sequencing was collected from all dose cohorts at baseline, on cycle 4 day 1, and on cycle 7 day 1. Samples were obtained from an open-label, multicenter, first-in-human phase I dose-escalation trial of ivuxolimab. Adults with locally advanced or metastatic head and neck squamous cell, hepatocellular, melanoma or renal cell carcinoma were enrolled in the trial. CD4+ and CD8+ T cells were sorted separately from peripheral blood before TCR sequencing.

Trimming takes 1 base from V and 2 bases from J, and the germline ends sit 12 bases apart. The germline V gene encodes CDR1 MGHRA and CDR2 YSYEKL. The CDR3 sequence holds 16 residues, the cysteine and phenylalanine included. The retained sequence is limited to the CDR3, 48 bases, with the frame set at the first base. Specimen: CD4+ or CD8+ T cells sorted from blood, collected in a trial of the OX40 agonist ivuxolimab. The V and J segments used are TRBV4-1 and TRBJ1-3; no D segment can be confidently identified. The sequence was obtained from an adult with an advanced solid tumor such as melanoma, head and neck, liver or kidney cancer. DNA sequence: TGCGCCAGCAGCCAAGGACCAGTCATCGCTGGAAACACCATATATTTT. Its coded protein is CASSQGPVIAGNTIYF.